The clone carrying this T cell receptor (beta chain) was detected once. This entry comes from a study of T cell changes during pregnancy in multiple sclerosis. Germline V gene lookup returns CDR1 SNHLY and CDR2 FYNNEI. CDR3 length: 15 amino acids. The ends lost 6 bases at V and 9 bases at J; junction bases unmatched: 9. TCRdb's table, derived via immunoSEQ multiplex PCR, lists solely in-frame clones and lacks some. Of 35,000 to 45,000 clones listed, 85% to 90% are singletons. The sample consisted of CD4+ T cells from peripheral blood mononuclear cells, taken in the first trimester of pregnancy. The TCR originated in a female donor with multiple sclerosis, enrolled in a pregnancy study. V and J are TRBV2 and TRBJ2-1; 12 nucleotides align to TRBD2. As DNA, the CDR3 is TGTGCCAGCAGGGTGACTAGCGGGAGCCCGCGTGAGCAGTTCTTC. This gives the protein CASRVTSGSPREQFF.